The 7 T cell receptor beta chains listed next were all sequenced from one sample in a study of T cells after yellow fever vaccination. MiXCR, run by TCRdb on the 5' RACE reads, gives a single entry per CDR3 protein. The profile shows some 250,000 distinct CDR3 sequences, approximately 3.8% of them singletons. The sample consisted of PBMCs, taken 15 days after the yellow fever booster vaccination. The receptors originated from a man aged 18 to 30 who received the YFV17D yellow fever vaccine.

This clonotype was detected many times. This sequence joins TRBV6-6 and TRBJ2-2; maybe TRBD2 (5 bases). The germline V gene has CDR1 MNHNY and CDR2 SVGAGI (reference sequence). Trimming took 6 bases from V and 4 from J, leaving 15 bases between them. The CDR3 covers 15 residues. For the CDR3, the DNA is TGTGCCAGCAGCCCACGAGGGCCGGCCACCGGGGAGCTGTTTTTT. Amino acid sequence: CASSPRGPATGELFF.

This clonotype has ten or more counts. The chain joins TRBV28 to TRBJ1-6; 8 bases map to TRBD1. Losses at the gene ends were 7 bases for V and 8 bases for J; bases not matched to a gene: 13. Germline V gene data show CDR1 as MDHEN and CDR2 as SYDVKM. CDR3 length: 16 residues. CDR3 sequence (DNA): TGTGCCAGCATTTCATCCCGAACAGGGGGTGATTCACCCCTCCACTTT. Encoded protein: CASISSRTGGDSPLHF.

This clonotype has ten or more counts. This chain links TRBV20-1 with TRBJ2-7; 11 nucleotides agree with TRBD1. The CDR3 totals 15 residues. The ends lost 5 bases at V and 3 bases at J; junction bases unmatched: 9. CDR1 is DFQATT, CDR2 SNEGSKA, per germline (reference sequence). The CDR3 region is CSAFPEGQGVYEQYF. CDR3 DNA sequence: TGCAGTGCTTTCCCCGAGGGACAGGGGGTCTACGAGCAGTACTTC.

This clonotype was detected ten times or more. This rearrangement joins TRBV28 to TRBJ1-6; a weak D match, TRBD1 (6 bases). V was pared by 2 bases and J by 14 bases, with 10 bases between. CDR3 length equals 12 residues. Germline CDR1 is MDHEN and CDR2 is SYDVKM. This CDR3 is CASSLTWDTLHF. In DNA form, the CDR3 reads TGTGCCAGCAGTTTAACCTGGGACACCCTCCACTTT.

This clonotype was found many times. This rearrangement joins TRBV5-4 to TRBJ2-5; possible D gene TRBD2, 5 bases. Germline V gene sequence: CDR1 SGHNT, CDR2 YYREEE (reference sequence). The CDR3 is 13 amino acids. V dropped 3 bases and J dropped 4 bases, with 10 bases sitting between them. The chain's CDR3 is CASSSVAGETQYF. Written as DNA, the CDR3 is TGTGCCAGCAGCTCCGTCGCGGGAGAGACCCAGTACTTC.

This clonotype came up many times. The rearrangement links TRBV5-1 to TRBJ1-3, with TRBD1 matching over 12 bases. Trimming cost V 4 bases and J 4 bases; bases outside gene matches: 3. The germline gives CDR1 SGHRS, CDR2 YFSETQ. The CDR3 is made up of 15 amino acids. CDR3 bases: TGCGCCAGCAGCCGGGACAGGGGGCTCGGAAACACCATATATTTT. Its translation is CASSRDRGLGNTIYF.

In this sample, this clonotype turned up many times. The chain couples TRBV11-2 to TRBJ1-1, with D uncertain. The ends were cut back, 0 bases at V and 4 bases at J, with 15 bases in the middle. CDR3 length equals 16 residues. Germline V lookup: CDR1 SGHAT, CDR2 FQNNGV. CDR3 nucleotides: TGTGCCAGCAGCTTAGACCAAGGACGGGATCTCACTGAAGCTTTCTTT. This sequence encodes CASSLDQGRDLTEAFF.